This T cell receptor (beta chain) was sequenced for a study of blood T cell repertoires in COVID-19. Study-level information: Sources were T cells, B-cell-depleted T cells, or PBMCs; the material itself was cDNA or gDNA.

Generated by immunoSEQ multiplex PCR, the TCRdb table keeps only in-frame clones and is missing some. This sample has roughly 250,000 clones, with 85% to 90% found just once. The length of the CDR3 is 15 residues. V lost 3 bases to trimming and J lost 4 bases; unmatched junction nucleotides: 9. CDR1 DFQATT and CDR2 SNEGSKA come from the germline V gene (reference sequence). This chain connects TRBV20-1 to TRBJ2-3, with 8 positions matching TRBD2. The clonotype comes from a woman in her thirties with COVID-19, enrolled during active disease. Sequenced input: peripheral blood. CDR3 region: CSASEYGGVADTQYF. The CDR3 region has the DNA TGCAGTGCTAGTGAATACGGGGGGGTTGCAGATACGCAGTATTTT.